Detailed here is one T cell receptor (beta chain). Its binding antigen is unknown. Base qualities are not recorded, but no much larger clone differs from it by a single base. Healthy HIV-negative adults with no recently reported acute infections or vaccinations were included as donors. Only Caucasian adults living in Nashville, Tennessee, USA were represented among the donors. CD4+ T cells were enriched by magnetic negative selection, after which naive cells were positively selected on CD45RA and the negative fraction was taken as the memory subset. Blood was obtained by leukapheresis, after which PBMCs were separated by Ficoll-Histopaque density gradient centrifugation and cryopreserved in liquid nitrogen vapor phase. Analytical flow cytometry was used to check the purity and quantity of each magnetically sorted T cell population. From each sorted fraction, genomic DNA was isolated and quantified by UV absorbance on a Nanodrop 2000c.

The sample is drawn from a study of shared clonotypes between healthy human individuals (dated by TCRdb to about 2020). Some background on the complete study: A few men and two women, aged 18 to 49 years, made up the cohort. For each donor, CD4 naive and CD4 memory were each given three plates, CD8 naive was given two plates, and CD8 memory was given one plate. The study deeply sequenced blood TCR repertoires of five healthy adults to estimate repertoire size and the extent of clonotype sharing between individuals. To increase sequencing depth and limit assay-specific biases, different laboratories used diverse techniques to prepare libraries and sequence TCR repertoires. Leukapheresis yielded between about 0.9 and 9.5 billion PBMCs per donor.

Reading from cysteine to phenylalanine, the CDR3 counts 15 amino acids. The entry retains the CDR3 DNA only, 45 bases that are in frame from base 1. Germline trimming: 7 bases from V, 10 bases from J; junction bases outside gene matches: 16. CDR1 MNHNS and CDR2 SASEGT are derived from the germline V gene. TCR CDR3 regions were amplified from genomic DNA by multiplex PCR using the deep immunoSEQ assay. Extracted genomic DNA from each cell subset was spread evenly across all wells of several immunoSEQ 96-well plates, with each plate serving as a replicate. For sorted subsets, about 200 ng genomic DNA, equal to tens of thousands of T cell genomes, was loaded into each replicate PCR. Purified libraries were quantified with a Qubit 3.0 fluorometer, sized on a Bioanalyzer 2100, and re-quantified with the KAPA Library Quantification kit. Every immunoSEQ 96-well plate was sequenced on a separate single-read 150-cycle Illumina NextSeq 550 flow cell. Under the source paper's analysis protocol: Because the immunoSEQ output held only junctional sequences and lacked quality scores, the filtering could not match the filtering applied to full-length reads. To assign V/J genes and CDR3, sequences were annotated against IMGT germline references using PyIR, a Python wrapper for IgBLAST v1.9. Reads were removed for weak V/J assignments (E-value above 1e-6), missing CDR3, stop codons, out-of-frame junctions, or ambiguous translated residues. A V3J clonotype was defined by an identical inferred V gene, J gene, and CDR3 amino acid sequence. The percentage overlap between two repertoires was calculated by dividing the number of shared unique clonotypes by the size of the smaller repertoire. Richness of each repertoire was evaluated using RTK rarefaction, the Chao1 estimator, and Recon v2.1 estimates of unobserved clonotypes. Generation probabilities were computed with OLGA for all TCRbeta clonotypes obtained by the gDNA method from several donors. In its TCRdb copy, this immuneACCESS table keeps in-frame sequences only and misses some clones. Where compared with another copy, unresolved V genes explain less than half of these, and the others have no known cause. The V and J calls and clone size are taken from that table; D and trimming were inferred from the DNA. The table for this sample lists around 700,000 clones; around 73% of them were counted only once. The top ten constitute around 2% of the sample.

What the authors observed across the whole study: When several donors were compared, the shared fraction of clonotypes was roughly 5% for naive CD4, around 3.5% for naive CD8, 2.3% for memory CD4, and 0.3% to 0.5% for memory CD8. Incomplete sequencing was indicated by rarefaction of sorted-subset datasets, despite the large sequencing depth. Estimated clonotype richness was generally larger for naive than for memory subsets. Sampling was restricted to blood, and TCR repertoires in tissues likely differ from the TCR repertoires found in blood. Pairwise subsampling indicated that sequencing depth was expected to affect the degree of clonotype sharing among donors. Higher generation probabilities were observed for clonotypes shared by all four sorted-subset donors than for non-shared clonotypes. The genetic and exposure-history diversity represented was limited by the small number of donors.

The rearrangement combines TRBV6-1 with TRBJ1-2, with 9 junctional bases fitting TRBD1. Source material: memory CD4+ T cells sorted from blood. This specimen's cell subset or site label, interpreted: CD45RA-negative fraction. The sequence derives from a woman aged 30 to 39 in good health. The CDR3 corresponds to CASTRSAGTGYDYTF. The DNA sequence is TGTGCCAGCACACGTAGCGCCGGGACAGGGTACGACTACACCTTC.